The 9 T cell receptor beta chains in this list originate from one sample, sequenced in a study of T cell responses to AZD1222 COVID-19 vaccine. Sequenced by immunoSEQ multiplex PCR; TCRdb stores in-frame clones only, minus some. Of 200,000 or so clones in the sample, around 93% are singletons; the top ten hold 9.2%. The sequences come from peripheral blood, collected on day 0 of AZD1222 vaccination. The receptor source for this set is an adult in good health.

The chain employs TRBV7-6 and TRBJ2-7; the match to TRBD2 covers 9 bases. The germline V gene encodes CDR1 SGHVS and CDR2 FNYEAQ. The CDR3 is 16 amino acids. J gave up 1 base and V 5 bases, and 9 bases lay outside the gene matches. CDR3 region: CASSPLPSGASYEQYF. The CDR3 bases are TGTGCCAGCAGCCCTCTCCCTAGCGGGGCGTCCTACGAGCAGTACTTC.

This clone was picked up a small number of times. The genes are TRBV4-1 and TRBJ2-7; maybe TRBD2 (6 bases). There are 14 residues in the CDR3. The germline V gene has CDR1 MGHRA and CDR2 YSYEKL. V shed 8 bases and J shed 2 bases, with 16 bases lying between them. The CDR3 spells CASQGQRAPYEQYF. The DNA for the CDR3 is TGCGCCAGCCAGGGCCAGCGGGCCCCCTACGAGCAGTACTTC.

The V and J genes are TRBV2 and TRBJ2-1; TRBD2 agrees at 12 bases. The ends lost 7 bases at V and 3 bases at J; junction bases unmatched: 7. This CDR3 contains 16 residues. Germline CDR1 is SNHLY and CDR2 is FYNNEI. Here the CDR3 DNA reads TGTGCCAGCAATGTCGGGACTAGCGGGTTCTACAATGAGCAGTTCTTC. It specifies CASNVGTSGFYNEQFF.

The chain employs TRBV7-2 and TRBJ2-7; TRBD2 aligns across 7 bases. The CDR3 spans 12 residues. V was pared by 2 bases and J by 7 bases, with 2 bases of the junction left unmatched. CDR1 SGHTA and CDR2 FQGNSA come from the germline V gene. The CDR3 protein is CASSLYGGEQYF. For the CDR3, the DNA is TGTGCCAGCAGCTTATACGGGGGGGAGCAGTACTTC.

The V call is TRBV18, the J call TRBJ1-1; D may be TRBD1 (5 bases). V was clipped by 3 bases and J by 6 bases, with 17 bases between them. The CDR3 has 15 residues. From germline, CDR1 is KGHSH and CDR2 LQKENI. The CDR3 sequence is CASSPGGSNFAEAFF. CDR3 DNA sequence: TGTGCCAGCTCACCCGGGGGGTCTAACTTCGCTGAAGCTTTCTTT. Looking up the rest from reference TRBV18 and TRBJ1-1 gives the full variable domain: NAGVMQNPRHLVRRRGQEARLRCSPMKGHSHVYWYRQLPEEGLKFMVYLQKENIIDESGMPKERFSAEFPKEGPSILRIQQVVRGDSAAYFCASSPGGSNFAEAFFGQGTRLTVV.

CDR3 bases: TGCACCAGCAGCCATATAGGTCCGGACACCAAATGCACAGATACGCAGTATTTT. Protein product: CTSSHIGPDTKCTDTQYF. The chain has TRBV1 and TRBJ2-3; TRBD1 is the table's D call and was not checked against the DNA. TRBV1 is given as a pseudogene. The CDR3 runs 18 residues.

This chain uses TRBV5-6 with TRBJ2-4; D call uncertain. Trimming shortened V by 2 bases and J by 1 base, and 13 bases separated the two germline ends. The CDR3 runs to 16 residues. Germline V gene lookup returns CDR1 SGHDT and CDR2 YYEEEE. This CDR3 is CASSFARINAKNIQYF. The CDR3 DNA is TGTGCCAGCAGCTTTGCGAGGATTAACGCCAAAAACATTCAGTACTTC.

The chain is built from TRBV21-1 and TRBJ1-4. TRBV21-1 is classified as a pseudogene. This CDR3 is built from 15 residues. The CDR3: CASSKGRPEGEKLFF. The CDR3 DNA reads TGTGCCAGCAGCAAAGGACGGCCCGAAGGGGAAAAACTGTTTTTT.

The chain couples TRBV14 to TRBJ1-2; no definite D call. Trimming removed 3 bases at V and 4 bases at J, with 9 bases between. CDR3 length: 13 residues. From germline, CDR1 is SGHDN and CDR2 FVKESK. The CDR3 sequence is CASSQAEGYGYTF. DNA of the CDR3: TGTGCCAGCAGCCAGGCCGAAGGCTATGGCTACACCTTC.